This passage covers 8 T cell receptor beta chains from one sample sequenced in a study of CD8+ T cells in alopecia areata. RNA, once extracted, was reverse transcribed into cDNA for use as the sequencing template. The data were produced by immunoSEQ multiplex PCR, yet TCRdb's version contains in-frame clones alone and is incomplete. This sample shows about 6,000 clones and no singletons; 20% to 30% rests with the ten largest. Time point denoted: mouse skin 6 weeks after grafting, around onset of hair loss. The sequenced sample was skin, obtained at week 6. The source is a C3H/HeJ mouse with alopecia areata. The strain is characterized by the MHC haplotype H2-k.

Ten or more counts support this clone. Germline and genes here are mouse. CDR3 DNA, as far as it was read: TGTGCAAGCAGCTTAGGCTCCTGGGGGTCGGACCAAGAC. The encoded protein is CASSLGSWGSDQD. The entire CDR3 protein reads CASSLGSWGSDQDTQYF. The rearrangement links TRBV16 to TRBJ2-5; 7 bases are a match to TRBD2. The DNA ends 4 residues before the CDR3 does, and the rest of the CDR3 is filled in from the germline J gene. CDR1 and CDR2 from the germline V gene are SGHSA and FRNQAP. There are 17 residues in the CDR3. V lost 1 base and J lost 1; bases outside the gene matches: 8. Drawing the rest from reference TRBV16 and TRBJ2-5, the complete variable domain is NAGVIQTPRHKVTGKGQEATLWCEPISGHSAVFWYRQTIVQGLEFLTYFRNQAPIDDSGMPKERFSAQMPNQSHSTLKIQSTQPQDSAVYLCASSLGSWGSDQDTQYFGPGTRLLVL.

This clone is medium-sized by share. Gene and germline names: mouse. The observed sequence ends 4 residues before the CDR3 terminus, with the missing tail filled in from the germline J gene. V gene TRBV19 combines with J gene TRBJ2-3; 9 nucleotides match TRBD1. The junction had 5 bases not matched to a gene; V was cut back by 0 bases and J by 0 bases. This CDR3 is 17 amino acids long. Looked up from germline, CDR1 is FNHDT and CDR2 is SITEND (reference sequence). The chain's CDR3 is CASSIGGTGSSAETLYF. CDR3 bases read: TGTGCCAGCAGTATAGGGGGGACAGGGTCTAGTGCAGAA.

This clone came up a few times. Germline and genes here are mouse. The sequenced fragment ends 4 residues before the CDR3 boundary, so the rest is inferred from the germline J gene. The genes are TRBV5 and TRBJ2-4; TRBD1 matches 7 bases. There are 13 residues in the CDR3. Germline loops: CDR1 LGHNA, CDR2 YNLKQL (reference sequence). CDR3: CASSQVTGNTLYF. The CDR3 bases that were read are TGTGCCAGCAGCCAAGTGACAGGGAAC.

This clone was recorded many times. Genes here carry mouse names. The CDR3 end falls 3 residues outside the read, so it is completed with the germline J gene. The chain carries TRBV29 and TRBJ1-6, with D maybe TRBD1 (6 bases). TRBJ1-6 is an ORF, with its function uncertain. Trimming left V 2 bases short and J 5 bases short, with 7 bases between. Looked up from germline, CDR1 is MSHET and CDR2 is SYDVDS. This CDR3 region has 14 residues. The part of the CDR3 DNA that was read is TGTGCTAGCAGTTTACACAGGGATAATTCGCCC. Translated: CASSLHRDNSP. The complete CDR3 sequence is CASSLHRDNSPLYF.

This clone has a handful of counts. Genes here carry mouse names. The CDR3 is cut off 4 residues early in the read; its end comes from the germline J gene. This chain connects TRBV13-1 to TRBJ2-7, with TRBD1 matching 9 bases. CDR3 size: 14 residues. Germline CDR1 NSHNY, CDR2 SYGAGN. Here the CDR3 reads CASSLGTGRYEQYF. Partial CDR3 DNA: TGTGCCAGCAGTTTAGGGACAGGGAGATAT.

This clone was detected a few times. Because the CDR3's place on the DNA is in doubt, the DNA is left out and the CDR3 is given as listed by TCRdb. Genes here carry mouse names. The rearrangement uses TRBV23 and TRBJ2-7; the DNA was not used to check the table's D call, TRBD1. The germline CDR1 and CDR2 sequences are KGHTA and FQNQQP. The CDR3 has 13 residues if both end residues are counted. CDR3 protein: CAPAVNPEYEQYF.

This clone was picked up a small number of times. Each gene name is a mouse one. CDR3 region: CASSYRAEQFF. CDR3 DNA (partial): TGTGCCAGCAGTTACAGGGCT. V is TRBV19 and J is TRBJ2-1, with a tentative D call TRBD1 (5 bases). The read ends 4 residues shy of where the CDR3 ends; the end is completed using the germline J gene. CDR1 FNHDT and CDR2 SITEND come from the germline V gene (reference sequence). This CDR3 contains 11 residues.

In this sample, this clone turned up a few times. All gene names here are mouse names. The CDR3 end is not reached by the read, which stops 4 residues before it; the germline J gene fills it in. The V call is TRBV13-3, the J call TRBJ2-3; tentatively, D is TRBD1 (5 bases). Trimming took off 3 bases at V and 0 bases at J, with 8 bases between the two ends. CDR3 length equals 14 residues. CDR1 and CDR2 from the germline V gene are NNHDY and SYVADS. The CDR3 sequence: CASSARDSAETLYF. The sequenced CDR3 bases are TGTGCCAGCAGTGCCAGGGATAGTGCAGAA.